Below are 13 T cell receptor beta chains sequenced from a single sample in a study of beta chain features in type 1 diabetes. cDNA synthesis used the whole RNA isolate, giving expressed TCRB sequences. Sequenced by immunoSEQ multiplex PCR; TCRdb stores in-frame clones only, minus some. Of hundreds of thousands of clones detected, about a sixth appear once; the ten largest clones hold 0.02% to 0.03%. Material for sequencing was naive CD4+ T cells from blood. The receptor source for this set is a woman younger than 30 in good health.

The CDR3 coding sequence is TGCGCCAGCACACAGACTAGCGGGAGCCCCGGGGAGCTGTTTTTT. As protein: CASTQTSGSPGELFF. The chain has TRBV5-1 and TRBJ2-2; TRBD2 agrees at 12 bases. Germline V CDR1 and CDR2: SGHRS, YFSETQ. Unmatched junction bases numbered 6, after V lost 6 bases and J lost 6 bases. This CDR3 has 15 amino acids. Complete variable domain (other parts from reference TRBV5-1 and TRBJ2-2): KAGVTQTPRYLIKTRGQQVTLSCSPISGHRSVSWYQQTPGQGLQFLFEYFSETQRNKGNFPGRFSGRQFSNSRSEMNVSTLELGDSALYLCASTQTSGSPGELFFGEGSRLTVL.

The chain is built from TRBV11-2 and TRBJ1-5; D is uncertain. The germline V and J ends were trimmed by 5 bases and 1 base, with 12 bases remaining between them. Germline CDR1 and CDR2: SGHAT and FQNNGV. CDR3 length equals 15 residues. CDR3: CASSPRVGSNQPQHF. The CDR3 bases are TGTGCCAGCAGCCCCCGGGTGGGGAGCAATCAGCCCCAGCATTTT.

About this clone itself: A read error may produce the germline difference seen at one junction end. This CDR3 is also generated by other DNA sequences in the sample. The genes are TRBV7-9 and TRBJ2-3, with 8 bases aligning to TRBD2. The germline CDR1 and CDR2 sequences are SEHNR and FQNEAQ (reference sequence). The CDR3 runs to 14 residues. CDR3 sequence (DNA): TGTGCCAGCAGTTTAGCGGGGAGCACAGATACGCAGTATTTT. Amino acid sequence: CASSLAGSTDTQYF.

A few counts support this clone. The chain has TRBV6-1 and TRBJ2-5; D is unclear. V lost 2 bases, J lost 4 bases, and 11 bases lay in between. This CDR3 has 14 residues. Per germline, CDR1 MNHNS and CDR2 SASEGT. CDR3 protein: CASSEPAGPETQYF. The CDR3 nucleotides read TGTGCCAGCAGTGAACCAGCCGGCCCAGAGACCCAGTACTTC.

This chain connects TRBV7-9 to TRBJ1-4, with 8 bases aligning to TRBD1. This CDR3 is 14 amino acids long. CDR1 is SEHNR, CDR2 FQNEAQ, per germline (reference sequence). V shed 2 bases and J 7 bases; nucleotides not matched to a gene: 3. The CDR3 here is CASSLKDRVEKLFF. CDR3 nucleotide sequence: TGTGCCAGCAGCTTAAAGGACAGGGTTGAAAAACTGTTTTTT.

The genes are TRBV5-5 and TRBJ2-1; D possibly corresponds to TRBD1 (6 bases). Germline CDR1 and CDR2: SGHKS and YYEKEE (reference sequence). V shed 0 bases and J shed 13 bases, with 14 bases lying between them. The CDR3 has 13 residues. CDR3 nucleotide sequence: TGTGCCAGCAGCTTGGATACCCGGACAGATCAGTTCTTC. It specifies CASSLDTRTDQFF.

The genes are TRBV5-1 and TRBJ2-3; TRBD1 agrees at 7 bases. CDR1 and CDR2 from the germline V gene are SGHRS and YFSETQ. The CDR3 runs 14 residues. The J segment lost 4 bases and the V segment lost 3 bases, leaving 5 bases of the junction unmatched. The CDR3 region is CASSSDRAADTQYF. The DNA for the CDR3 is TGCGCCAGCAGCTCTGACAGGGCGGCAGATACGCAGTATTTT.

This rearrangement joins TRBV5-1 to TRBJ2-1; D is undetermined. The CDR3 runs to 14 residues. V lost 1 base to trimming and J lost 4 bases, with 9 bases between them. Per germline, CDR1 SGHRS and CDR2 YFSETQ. The CDR3 DNA reads as TGCGCCAGCAGCTTGTTTGACTCTTACAATGAGCAGTTCTTC. Protein sequence: CASSLFDSYNEQFF.

The chain joins TRBV7-2 to TRBJ2-1; D is possibly TRBD2 (5 bases). The CDR3 consists of 15 residues. The V gene's germline CDR1 is SGHTA and CDR2 FQGNSA. The germline V and J ends were trimmed by 3 bases and 3 bases, with 12 bases remaining between them. CDR3 coding DNA: TGTGCCAGCAGCTTGGAGGATCCCGACTACAATGAGCAGTTCTTC. Its protein is CASSLEDPDYNEQFF.

For the CDR3, the DNA is TGTGCCAGCAGTTTGTCAGTATATCAGCCCCAGCATTTT. Its translation is CASSLSVYQPQHF. The chain couples TRBV28 to TRBJ1-5; D is undetermined. Looked up from germline, CDR1 is MDHEN and CDR2 is SYDVKM. The CDR3 is 13 amino acids. V was clipped by 3 bases and J by 5 bases, with 8 bases between them.

The CDR3 loop is CASSVDSKGRSYGYTF. The CDR3 DNA reads as TGTGCCAGCAGCGTAGATTCTAAGGGGAGAAGCTATGGCTACACCTTC. The chain carries TRBV9 and TRBJ1-2; D is perhaps TRBD1 (5 bases). This CDR3 comprises 16 residues. Trimming cost V 0 bases and J 4 bases, with 16 bases left between them. Germline V lookup: CDR1 SGDLS, CDR2 YYNGEE.

In this sample, this clone turned up a few times. V and J are TRBV5-4 and TRBJ2-3; D unclear. V was pared by 0 bases and J by 2 bases, with 10 bases between. Per germline, CDR1 SGHNT and CDR2 YYREEE (reference sequence). The CDR3 is 15 amino acids. The DNA for the CDR3 is TGTGCCAGCAGCTTGGCTAACGTTAACACAGATACGCAGTATTTT. Translating it yields CASSLANVNTDTQYF.

The chain links TRBV6-1 to TRBJ2-2; 13 bases map to TRBD2. Trimming cost V 5 bases and J 9 bases; bases outside gene matches: 6. Germline CDR1 is MNHNS and CDR2 is SASEGT. This CDR3 is 15 amino acids long. The DNA for the CDR3 is TGTGCCAGCAGTTCCGGGACTAGCGGGAAATGGGAGCTGTTTTTT. Its translation is CASSSGTSGKWELFF.